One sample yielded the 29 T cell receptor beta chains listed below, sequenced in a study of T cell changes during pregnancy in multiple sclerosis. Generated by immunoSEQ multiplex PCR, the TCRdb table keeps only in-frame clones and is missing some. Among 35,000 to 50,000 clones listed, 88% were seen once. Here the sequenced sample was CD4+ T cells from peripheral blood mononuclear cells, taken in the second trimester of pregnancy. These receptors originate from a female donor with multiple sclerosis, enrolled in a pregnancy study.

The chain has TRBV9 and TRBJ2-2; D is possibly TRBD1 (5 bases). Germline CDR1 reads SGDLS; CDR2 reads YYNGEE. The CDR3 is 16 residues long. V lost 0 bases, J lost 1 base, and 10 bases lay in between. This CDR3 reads CASSVGQGVNTGELFF. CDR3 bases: TGTGCCAGCAGCGTAGGTCAGGGTGTGAACACCGGGGAGCTGTTTTTT.

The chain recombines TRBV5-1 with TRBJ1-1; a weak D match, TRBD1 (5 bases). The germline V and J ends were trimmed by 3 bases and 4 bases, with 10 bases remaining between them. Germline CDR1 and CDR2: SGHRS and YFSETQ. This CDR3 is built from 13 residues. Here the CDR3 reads CASSSSGLTEAFF. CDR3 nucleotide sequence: TGCGCCAGCAGCTCTTCAGGGCTCACTGAAGCTTTCTTT.

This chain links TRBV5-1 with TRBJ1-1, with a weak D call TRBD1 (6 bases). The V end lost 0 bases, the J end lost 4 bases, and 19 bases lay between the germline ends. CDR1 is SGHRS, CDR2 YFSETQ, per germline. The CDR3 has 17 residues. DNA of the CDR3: TGCGCCAGCAGCTTGGCCTGGGGGCGGGGGGCCGGCACTGAAGCTTTCTTT. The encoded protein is CASSLAWGRGAGTEAFF.

The CDR3 DNA follows: TGTGCCAGCAGTCTAAGGACAGGGGTCGACGAGCAGTACTTC. This codes for CASSLRTGVDEQYF. The chain carries TRBV28 and TRBJ2-7; 9 nucleotides align to TRBD1. CDR3 length: 14 residues. The J segment lost 5 bases and the V segment lost 5 bases, leaving 7 bases of the junction unmatched. CDR1 is MDHEN and CDR2 is SYDVKM in the germline V gene.

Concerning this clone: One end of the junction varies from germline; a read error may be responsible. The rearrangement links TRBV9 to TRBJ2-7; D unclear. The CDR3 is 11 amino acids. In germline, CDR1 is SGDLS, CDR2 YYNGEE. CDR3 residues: CASSPDSERYF. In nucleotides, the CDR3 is TGTGCCAGCTCACCTGATTCGGAGCGGTACTTC.

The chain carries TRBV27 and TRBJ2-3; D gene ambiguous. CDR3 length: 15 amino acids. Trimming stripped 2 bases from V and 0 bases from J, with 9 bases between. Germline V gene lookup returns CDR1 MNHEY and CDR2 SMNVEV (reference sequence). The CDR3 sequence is CASSLTPHSTDTQYF. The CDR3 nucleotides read TGTGCCAGCAGTTTAACACCCCATAGCACAGATACGCAGTATTTT.

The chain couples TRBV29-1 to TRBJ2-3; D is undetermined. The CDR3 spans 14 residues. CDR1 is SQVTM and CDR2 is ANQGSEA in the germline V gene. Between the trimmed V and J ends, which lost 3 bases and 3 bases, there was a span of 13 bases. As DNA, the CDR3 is TGCAGCGTTGATGGCCCCATTAAAACAGATACGCAGTATTTT. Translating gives CSVDGPIKTDTQYF.

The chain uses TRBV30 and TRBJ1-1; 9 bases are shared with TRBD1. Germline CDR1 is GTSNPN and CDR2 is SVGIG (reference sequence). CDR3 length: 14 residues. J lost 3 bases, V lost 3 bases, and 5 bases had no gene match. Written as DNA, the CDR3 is TGTGCCTGGAGACAAAGACAGGGGGACACTGAAGCTTTCTTT. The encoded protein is CAWRQRQGDTEAFF.

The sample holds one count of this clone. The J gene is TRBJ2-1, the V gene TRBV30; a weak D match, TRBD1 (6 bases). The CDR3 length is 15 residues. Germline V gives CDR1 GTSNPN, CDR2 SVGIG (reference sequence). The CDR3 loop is CASGAKLKSYNEQFF. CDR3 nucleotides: TGTGCTTCAGGGGCTAAGCTTAAGTCCTACAATGAGCAGTTCTTC.

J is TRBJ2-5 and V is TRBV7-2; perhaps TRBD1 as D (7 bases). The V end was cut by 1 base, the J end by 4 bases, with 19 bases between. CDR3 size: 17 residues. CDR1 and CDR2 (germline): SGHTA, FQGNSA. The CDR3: CASSLDLAGGRRETQYF. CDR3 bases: TGTGCCAGCAGCTTAGATCTGGCAGGGGGGAGGCGAGAGACCCAGTACTTC.

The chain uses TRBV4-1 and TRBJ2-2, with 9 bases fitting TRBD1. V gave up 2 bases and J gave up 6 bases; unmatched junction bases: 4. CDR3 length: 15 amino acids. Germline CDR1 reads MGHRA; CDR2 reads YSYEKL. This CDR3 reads CASSQQGQGSGELFF. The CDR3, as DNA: TGCGCCAGCAGCCAACAAGGACAGGGGTCCGGGGAGCTGTTTTTT.

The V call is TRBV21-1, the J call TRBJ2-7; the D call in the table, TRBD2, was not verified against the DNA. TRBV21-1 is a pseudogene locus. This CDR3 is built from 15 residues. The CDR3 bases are TGTGCCAGCGAGACGGCAGGGCTGGGGACTTACGAGCAGTACTTC. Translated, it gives CASETAGLGTYEQYF.

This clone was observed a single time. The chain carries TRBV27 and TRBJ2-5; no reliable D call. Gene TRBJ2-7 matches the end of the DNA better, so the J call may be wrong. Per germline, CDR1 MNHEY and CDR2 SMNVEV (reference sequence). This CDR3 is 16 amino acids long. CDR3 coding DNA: TGTGCCAGCAGTTTATCGAGCGTCCCAGTGGCATACGAGCAGTACTTC. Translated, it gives CASSLSSVPVAYEQYF.

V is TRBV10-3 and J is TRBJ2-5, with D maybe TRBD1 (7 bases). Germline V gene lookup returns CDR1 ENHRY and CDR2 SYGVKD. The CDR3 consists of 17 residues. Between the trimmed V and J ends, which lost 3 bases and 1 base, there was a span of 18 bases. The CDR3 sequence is CAISDRQGGSGQETQYF. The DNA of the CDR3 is TGTGCCATCAGTGACCGACAGGGCGGTAGCGGCCAAGAGACCCAGTACTTC.

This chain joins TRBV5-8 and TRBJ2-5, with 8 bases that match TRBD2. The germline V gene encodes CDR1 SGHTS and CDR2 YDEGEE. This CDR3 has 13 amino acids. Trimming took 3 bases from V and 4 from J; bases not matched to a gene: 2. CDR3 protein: CASSSGGRETQYF. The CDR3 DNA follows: TGTGCCAGCAGCTCGGGGGGGAGAGAGACCCAGTACTTC.

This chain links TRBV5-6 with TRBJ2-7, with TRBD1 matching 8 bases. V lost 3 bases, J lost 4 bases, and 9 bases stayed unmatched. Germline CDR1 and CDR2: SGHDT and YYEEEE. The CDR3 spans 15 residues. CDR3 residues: CASSYRDRPIYEQYF. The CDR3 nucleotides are TGTGCCAGCAGCTACCGGGACAGGCCGATATACGAGCAGTACTTC.

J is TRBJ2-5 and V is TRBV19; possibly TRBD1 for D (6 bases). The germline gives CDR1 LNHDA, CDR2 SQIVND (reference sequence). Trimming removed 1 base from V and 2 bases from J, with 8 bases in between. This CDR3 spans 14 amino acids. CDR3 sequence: CASSIGQAQETQYF. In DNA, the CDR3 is TGTGCCAGTAGTATAGGACAGGCGCAAGAGACCCAGTACTTC.

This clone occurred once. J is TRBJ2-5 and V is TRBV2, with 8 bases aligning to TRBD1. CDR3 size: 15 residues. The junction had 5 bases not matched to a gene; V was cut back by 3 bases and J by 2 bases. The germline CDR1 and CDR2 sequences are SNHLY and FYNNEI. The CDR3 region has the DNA TGTGCCAGCAGTGAGGCCAGGGGGCCACAAGAGACCCAGTACTTC. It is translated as CASSEARGPQETQYF.

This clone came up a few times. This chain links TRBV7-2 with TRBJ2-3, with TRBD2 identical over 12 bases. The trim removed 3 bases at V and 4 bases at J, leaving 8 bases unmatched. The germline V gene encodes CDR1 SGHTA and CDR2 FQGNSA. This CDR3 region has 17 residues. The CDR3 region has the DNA TGTGCCAGCAGCTTCCTTACTAGCGGGGGGAGGGCAGATACGCAGTATTTT. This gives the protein CASSFLTSGGRADTQYF.

CDR3 protein: CASSPQVSSPTDTQYF. The CDR3 coding sequence is TGTGCCAGCAGCCCGCAAGTTTCTAGCCCCACAGATACGCAGTATTTT. The chain joins TRBV5-8 to TRBJ2-3; perhaps TRBD2 as D (5 bases). Trimming cost V 4 bases and J 2 bases, with 17 bases left between them. This CDR3 is built from 16 residues. CDR1 and CDR2 (germline): SGHTS, YDEGEE.

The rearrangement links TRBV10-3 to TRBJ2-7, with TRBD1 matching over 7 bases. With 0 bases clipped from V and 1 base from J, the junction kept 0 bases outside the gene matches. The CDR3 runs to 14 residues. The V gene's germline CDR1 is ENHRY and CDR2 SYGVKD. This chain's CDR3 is CAISESGQSYEQYF. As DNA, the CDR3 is TGTGCCATCAGTGAGTCGGGACAGTCCTACGAGCAGTACTTC.

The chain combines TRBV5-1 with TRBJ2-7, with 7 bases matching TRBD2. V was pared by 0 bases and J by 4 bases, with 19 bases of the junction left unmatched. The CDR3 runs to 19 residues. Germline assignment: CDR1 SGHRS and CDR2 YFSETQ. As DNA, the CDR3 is TGCGCCAGCAGCTTGGTATCCGTATGGGGCGACATGCGGGAGTACGAGCAGTACTTC. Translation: CASSLVSVWGDMREYEQYF.

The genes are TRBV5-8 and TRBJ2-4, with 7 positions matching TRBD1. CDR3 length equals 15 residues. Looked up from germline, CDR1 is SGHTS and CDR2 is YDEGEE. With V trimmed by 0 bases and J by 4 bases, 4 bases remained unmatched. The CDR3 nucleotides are TGTGCCAGCAGCTTGGAGACAGGGCCAAAAAACATTCAGTACTTC. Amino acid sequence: CASSLETGPKNIQYF. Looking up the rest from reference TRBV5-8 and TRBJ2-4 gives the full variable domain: EAGVTQSPTHLIKTRGQQATLRCSPISGHTSVYWYQQALGLGLQFLLWYDEGEERNRGNFPPRFSGRQFPNYSSELNVNALELEDSALYLCASSLETGPKNIQYFGAGTRLSVL.

This chain's CDR3 is CASSVDSGNEQFF. The DNA of the CDR3 is TGTGCCAGCAGTGTGGATAGCGGGAATGAGCAGTTCTTC. J is TRBJ2-1 and V is TRBV2, with 7 bases that match TRBD2. The CDR3 has 13 amino acids. Germline V gene data show CDR1 as SNHLY and CDR2 as FYNNEI. V lost 4 bases and J lost 7; bases outside the gene matches: 4. Together with reference TRBV2 and TRBJ2-1, the CDR3 gives the full variable domain: EPEVTQTPSHQVTQMGQEVILRCVPISNHLYFYWYRQILGQKVEFLVSFYNNEISEKSEIFDDQFSVERPDGSNFTLKIRSTKLEDSAMYFCASSVDSGNEQFFGPGTRLTVL.

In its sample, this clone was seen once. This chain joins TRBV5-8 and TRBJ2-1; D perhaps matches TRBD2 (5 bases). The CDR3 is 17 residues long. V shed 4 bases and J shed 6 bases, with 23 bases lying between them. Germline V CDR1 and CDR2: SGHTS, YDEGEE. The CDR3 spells CASSDPTTPPRGNEQFF. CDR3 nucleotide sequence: TGTGCCAGCAGCGATCCGACTACCCCCCCGCGTGGCAATGAGCAGTTCTTC.

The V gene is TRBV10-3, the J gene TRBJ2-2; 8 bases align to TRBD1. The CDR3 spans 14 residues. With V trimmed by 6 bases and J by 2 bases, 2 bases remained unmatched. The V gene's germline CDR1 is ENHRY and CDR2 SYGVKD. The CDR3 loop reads CAIRGQGNTGELFF. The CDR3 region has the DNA TGTGCCATCAGAGGACAGGGTAACACCGGGGAGCTGTTTTTT.

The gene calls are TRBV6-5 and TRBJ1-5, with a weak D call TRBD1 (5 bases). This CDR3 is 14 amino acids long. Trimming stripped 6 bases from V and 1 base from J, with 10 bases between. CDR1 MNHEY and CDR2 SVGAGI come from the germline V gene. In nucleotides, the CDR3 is TGTGCCAGCAGCTATGGGGGGAGCAATCAGCCCCAGCATTTT. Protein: CASSYGGSNQPQHF.

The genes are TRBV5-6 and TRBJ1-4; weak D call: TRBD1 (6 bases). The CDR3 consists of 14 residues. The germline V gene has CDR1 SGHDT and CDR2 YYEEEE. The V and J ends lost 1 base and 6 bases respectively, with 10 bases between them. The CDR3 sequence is CASSLTGWDEKLFF. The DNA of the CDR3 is TGTGCCAGCAGCTTGACAGGGTGGGATGAAAAACTGTTTTTT.

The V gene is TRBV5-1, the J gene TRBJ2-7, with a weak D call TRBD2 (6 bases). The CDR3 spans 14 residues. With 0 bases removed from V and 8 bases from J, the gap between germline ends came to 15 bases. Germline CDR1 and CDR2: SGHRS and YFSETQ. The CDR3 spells CASSLEGTGPQQYF. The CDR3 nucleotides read TGCGCCAGCAGCTTGGAGGGGACTGGGCCCCAGCAGTACTTC.